The 22 T cell receptor beta chains below all came from one sample that was sequenced in a study of neurological immune-mediated disorders. Using its own MiXCR run on the 5' RACE reads, TCRdb lists one record per CDR3 protein. The sample carries tens of thousands of distinct CDR3 sequences, 10% recorded once. Described time point: longitudinal time-point 1 (baseline). The specimen was PBMCs. These receptors originate from a man younger than 40 in good health.

V usage is TRBV5-1 and J usage is TRBJ1-5; no clear D gene. The length of the CDR3 is 15 residues. Germline V gene lookup returns CDR1 SGHRS and CDR2 YFSETQ. Trimming cost V 0 bases and J 0 bases, with 7 bases left between them. This CDR3 is CASSLEGISNQPQHF. CDR3 sequence (DNA): TGCGCCAGCAGCTTGGAAGGTATTAGCAATCAGCCCCAGCATTTT.

This clonotype was seen a few times. V is TRBV4-1 and J is TRBJ1-6; 10 bases match TRBD1. Germline CDR1 and CDR2: MGHRA and YSYEKL. This CDR3 is built from 17 residues. J lost 10 bases, V lost 1 base, and 10 bases had no gene match. The CDR3 loop reads CASSQAGTGAWGSPLHF. CDR3 DNA: TGCGCCAGCAGCCAAGCGGGGACAGGGGCGTGGGGGTCACCCCTCCACTTT.

The table lists this clonotype with many counts. The CDR3: CASSVSWTAYNEQFF. CDR3 sequence (DNA): TGTGCCAGCAGCGTGAGTTGGACAGCCTACAATGAGCAGTTCTTC. The chain carries TRBV9 and TRBJ2-1; TRBD1 might be the D (6 bases). The CDR3 has 15 amino acids. Germline V lookup: CDR1 SGDLS, CDR2 YYNGEE. V gave up 2 bases and J gave up 2 bases, with 11 bases separating them.

This clonotype has at least ten counts. The chain recombines TRBV12-3 or TRBV12-4 with TRBJ1-5; D is uncertain. V was clipped by 6 bases and J by 6 bases, with 18 bases between them. The CDR3 sequence is 15 residues long. CDR3 protein: CASSPGVGAIQPQHF. Written as DNA, the CDR3 is TGTGCCAGCAGCCCTGGGGTGGGAGCGATTCAGCCCCAGCATTTT.

As regards this clonotype: A much larger clone lies one base from this, so it may be a read error. V is TRBV3-1 and J is TRBJ2-7; 7 nucleotides agree with TRBD2. Germline V gives CDR1 LGHDT, CDR2 YNNKEL (reference sequence). Losses at the gene ends were 3 bases for V and 2 bases for J; bases not matched to a gene: 4. The CDR3 totals 14 residues. The CDR3 here is CASSHRGRAYEQYF. In DNA form, the CDR3 reads TGTGCCAGCAGCCATCGCGGGAGAGCCTACGAGCAGTACTTC.

This clonotype has just a few counts. A much bigger clone sits one base away, suggesting this may be a read error. V and J are TRBV10-3 and TRBJ2-7; 10 nucleotides match TRBD1. The ends lost 1 base at V and 6 bases at J; junction bases unmatched: 12. Germline V gene data show CDR1 as ENHRY and CDR2 as SYGVKD. This CDR3 spans 17 amino acids. CDR3 loop: CAISEFGQGVPLVEQYF. CDR3 bases: TGTGCCATCAGTGAGTTCGGACAGGGGGTGCCCCTGGTCGAGCAGTACTTC.

There are many counts of this clonotype. This chain connects TRBV4-2 to TRBJ2-1; no clear D. This CDR3 region has 13 residues. The germline V gene has CDR1 LGHNA and CDR2 YNFKEQ. The germline V and J ends were trimmed by 2 bases and 5 bases, with 7 bases remaining between them. CDR3 in amino acids: CASSQRADNEQFF. CDR3 bases: TGTGCCAGCAGCCAACGGGCCGACAATGAGCAGTTCTTC.

In this sample, this clonotype turned up a few times. J is TRBJ2-2 and V is TRBV6-6, with TRBD1 identical over 8 bases. The CDR3 totals 14 residues. With 6 bases clipped from V and 6 bases from J, the junction kept 6 bases outside the gene matches. Germline-derived CDR1 and CDR2 are MNHNY and SVGAGI (reference sequence). CDR3 coding DNA: TGTGCCAGCAGACAGGACAGGGCGGCCGGGGAGCTGTTTTTT. Encoded protein: CASRQDRAAGELFF.

Ten or more counts support this clonotype. The J gene is TRBJ2-7, the V gene TRBV15; D remains unclear. Deletions cut 0 bases from V and 7 bases from J, with 10 bases between. Germline V gene sequence: CDR1 LNHNV, CDR2 YYDKDF (reference sequence). The CDR3 spans 13 residues. CDR3 sequence reads: CATSRDPSPEQYF. The CDR3 region has the DNA TGTGCCACCAGCAGAGACCCATCTCCTGAGCAGTACTTC.

The table lists this clonotype with many counts. Here the CDR3 DNA reads TGTGCCAGCAGCTTCGCAGGGAGAGTCACTGAAGCTTTCTTT. This sequence encodes CASSFAGRVTEAFF. The gene calls are TRBV7-2 and TRBJ1-1; tentative D call: TRBD1 (5 bases). This CDR3 has 14 residues. CDR1 is SGHTA, CDR2 FQGNSA, per germline. V lost 3 bases, J lost 4 bases, and 12 bases lay in between. The variable domain in full, with the rest retrieved from reference TRBV7-2 and TRBJ1-1, is GAGVSQSPSNKVTEKGKDVELRCDPISGHTALYWYRQSLGQGLEFLIYFQGNSAPDKSGLPSDRFSAERTGGSVSTLTIQRTQQEDSAVYLCASSFAGRVTEAFFGQGTRLTVV.

This clonotype has at least ten counts. The chain couples TRBV21-1 to TRBJ2-7; whether TRBD2, the table's D call, matches the DNA was not checked. TRBV21-1 is described as a pseudogene. CDR3 size: 14 residues. The CDR3 reads CASRGTSGTFEQYF. As DNA, the CDR3 is TGTGCCAGCAGGGGGACTAGCGGGACGTTTGAGCAGTACTTC.

In this sample, this clonotype turned up many times. The rearrangement uses TRBV19 and TRBJ2-7, with D unresolved. Trimming took 4 bases from V and 3 from J, leaving 10 bases between them. The germline CDR1 and CDR2 sequences are LNHDA and SQIVND (reference sequence). The CDR3 consists of 13 residues. CDR3 DNA: TGTGCCAGTAGTAACGGGCGCGGCTACGAGCAGTACTTC. This gives the protein CASSNGRGYEQYF.

This clonotype was seen ten or more times. This chain joins TRBV10-3 and TRBJ2-6; 7 nucleotides match TRBD1. The CDR3 length is 18 residues. Trimming at V came to 3 bases and at J to 0 bases, leaving 8 bases not matched to a gene. The germline V gene encodes CDR1 ENHRY and CDR2 SYGVKD. The CDR3, as DNA: TGTGCCATCAGTGAACATGGGACAGAGTACTCTGGGGCCAACGTCCTGACTTTC. Its protein is CAISEHGTEYSGANVLTF.

The V gene is TRBV2, the J gene TRBJ2-2; the match to TRBD1 covers 10 bases. Germline CDR1 is SNHLY and CDR2 is FYNNEI. Trimming at V came to 9 bases and at J to 4 bases, leaving 2 bases not matched to a gene. The length of the CDR3 is 13 residues. CDR3 nucleotides: TGTGCCAGGGGACAGGGGAGCACCGGGGAGCTGTTTTTT. Translation gives CARGQGSTGELFF. Full variable domain (outside the CDR3, taken from reference TRBV2 and TRBJ2-2): EPEVTQTPSHQVTQMGQEVILRCVPISNHLYFYWYRQILGQKVEFLVSFYNNEISEKSEIFDDQFSVERPDGSNFTLKIRSTKLEDSAMYFCARGQGSTGELFFGEGSRLTVL.

This clonotype was detected ten times or more. J is TRBJ2-7 and V is TRBV5-1; D unclear. The germline gives CDR1 SGHRS, CDR2 YFSETQ. The CDR3 sequence is 13 residues long. The V end lost 5 bases, the J end lost 2 bases, and 11 bases lay between the germline ends. The CDR3: CASRLNGAYEQYF. CDR3 nucleotide sequence: TGCGCCAGCAGACTTAATGGAGCCTACGAGCAGTACTTC. The entire variable domain, with the rest obtained from reference TRBV5-1 and TRBJ2-7, is as follows: KAGVTQTPRYLIKTRGQQVTLSCSPISGHRSVSWYQQTPGQGLQFLFEYFSETQRNKGNFPGRFSGRQFSNSRSEMNVSTLELGDSALYLCASRLNGAYEQYFGPGTRLTVT.

The table lists this clonotype with many counts. The rearrangement links TRBV9 to TRBJ2-5; TRBD2 matches 7 bases. The trim removed 0 bases at V and 5 bases at J, leaving 7 bases unmatched. This CDR3 contains 15 residues. CDR1 and CDR2 from the germline V gene are SGDLS and YYNGEE. CDR3 loop: CASSVDGLELETQYF. Here the CDR3 DNA reads TGTGCCAGCAGCGTAGATGGACTAGAGTTGGAGACCCAGTACTTC.

This clonotype was detected many times. The CDR3 DNA sequence: TGTGCCAGCAGCTTGTTACAGGGGGTCACCGGGGAGCTGTTTTTT. It translates to CASSLLQGVTGELFF. The V and J genes are TRBV5-6 and TRBJ2-2, with 8 bases matching TRBD1. The V gene end was trimmed by 1 base and the J gene end by 4 bases; junction bases not matched to a gene: 3. The germline V gene has CDR1 SGHDT and CDR2 YYEEEE. The CDR3 contains 15 residues.

This clonotype was counted a single time. This chain links TRBV7-3 with TRBJ2-6, with no clear D. The CDR3 spans 15 residues. Trimming shortened V by 5 bases and J by 3 bases, and 11 bases separated the two germline ends. Germline V gene data show CDR1 as SGHTA and CDR2 as FQGTGA. CDR3 sequence: CASSLQPSGANVLTF. DNA of the CDR3: TGTGCCAGCAGCCTCCAGCCAAGTGGGGCCAACGTCCTGACTTTC. The full variable domain, in which reference TRBV7-3 and TRBJ2-6 provide the parts outside the CDR3, is GAGVSQTPSNKVTEKGKYVELRCDPISGHTALYWYRQSLGQGPEFLIYFQGTGAADDSGLPNDRFFAVRPEGSVSTLKIQRTERGDSAVYLCASSLQPSGANVLTFGAGSRLTVL.

The chain employs TRBV5-1 and TRBJ2-3, with D perhaps TRBD1 or TRBD2 (5 bases each). The CDR3 is 19 amino acids. The ends were cut back, 4 bases at V and 0 bases at J, with 24 bases in the middle. Germline V CDR1 and CDR2: SGHRS, YFSETQ. CDR3 sequence (DNA): TGCGCCAGCAGCCTTATTCCCACCCGGGGACCGTCCAGCACAGATACGCAGTATTTT. It codes for CASSLIPTRGPSSTDTQYF.

This clonotype showed up many times. V is TRBV28 and J is TRBJ2-4; the D call may be TRBD1 or TRBD2 (5 bases each). V was trimmed by 3 bases and J by 9 bases, leaving 9 bases between them. This CDR3 region has 12 residues. Germline CDR1 and CDR2: MDHEN and SYDVKM. CDR3 in amino acids: CASSFPGSIQYF. In nucleotides, the CDR3 is TGTGCCAGCAGTTTCCCAGGGAGCATTCAGTACTTC.

The sample holds many counts of this clonotype. The chain employs TRBV20-1 and TRBJ2-5, with D maybe TRBD2 (6 bases). In germline, CDR1 is DFQATT, CDR2 SNEGSKA (reference sequence). The CDR3 runs 14 residues. Between the trimmed V and J ends, which lost 0 bases and 5 bases, there was a span of 13 bases. In nucleotides, the CDR3 is TGCAGTGCTAGAGATATCCTAGCGCCGGAGACCCAGTACTTC. It codes for CSARDILAPETQYF.

This clonotype was detected many times. The J gene is TRBJ2-7, the V gene TRBV27, with a tentative D call TRBD2 (5 bases). Germline CDR1 MNHEY, CDR2 SMNVEV (reference sequence). Trimming stripped 7 bases from V and 0 bases from J, with 10 bases between. The CDR3 contains 13 residues. The CDR3, as DNA: TGTGCCAGCACCCAACTAGGCTCCTACGAGCAGTACTTC. Its translation is CASTQLGSYEQYF.